These T cell receptor beta chains were read from a single sample in a study of regulatory T cells in long-lasting Graves disease. TCRdb processed the multiplex PCR reads anew with MiXCR; each CDR3 protein has one entry. The profile covers 420,000 or so distinct CDR3 sequences, with 15% to 20% appearing a single time and 20% to 25% taken by the ten largest. These data were also reused for a study on T cells in Graves' hyperthyroidism and ophthalmopathy.

Here the sequenced sample was peripheral blood mononuclear cells (PBMCs), taken at new diagnosis, from a patient treated with antithyroid drugs. The receptors were sampled from a woman aged 18-30 years with Graves disease. The CDR3 runs from the conserved cysteine through the conserved F or W. The D gene is left open where the match is weak. Clone size is shown for a subset of rows, as once, few, many or a class of expanded clone.

>TRBJ2-7|many|16|TRBD2|TRBV15
CATSRERLAGGIEQYF
TGTGCCACCAGCAGAGAACGACTAGCGGGAGGTATAGAGCAGTACTTC
>TRBJ2-1|many|14|TRBD2|TRBV14
CASSQTSGRDEQFF
TGTGCCAGCAGCCAAACTAGCGGGAGGGATGAGCAGTTCTTC
>TRBJ2-1|many|11|.|TRBV28
CASTVTNEQFF
TGTGCCAGCACCGTTACAAATGAGCAGTTCTTC
>TRBJ1-5|few|14|.|TRBV28
CASSFPGPNQPQHF
TGTGCCAGCAGTTTCCCAGGGCCCAATCAGCCCCAGCATTTT
>TRBJ2-1|.|15|TRBD2|TRBV7-8
CASSYGTSGRDEQFF
TGTGCCAGCAGCTACGGGACTAGCGGGAGAGATGAGCAGTTCTTC
>TRBJ2-3|many|16|.|TRBV20-1
CSARDVASANTDTQYF
TGCAGTGCTAGAGATGTGGCTAGCGCTAACACAGATACGCAGTATTTT
>TRBJ2-1|many|12|TRBD1|TRBV2
CASRDRVYEQFF
TGTGCCAGCAGAGACAGGGTCTATGAGCAGTTCTTC
>TRBJ2-1|.|14|TRBD1|TRBV19
CANRGGQGANEQFF
TGTGCCAATAGGGGGGGACAGGGGGCAAATGAGCAGTTCTTC
>TRBJ2-1|many|12|.|TRBV2
CATLGKGGEQFF
TGTGCCACCCTAGGTAAGGGTGGTGAGCAGTTCTTC
>TRBJ2-2|many|12|.|TRBV6-1
CASSGPTGELFF
TGTGCCAGCAGTGGTCCCACCGGGGAGCTGTTTTTT
>TRBJ2-7|many|14|TRBD1|TRBV28
CASSSRQGVYEQYF
TGTGCCAGCAGTTCCCGACAGGGGGTCTACGAGCAGTACTTC
>TRBJ2-2|.|16|.|TRBV7-9
CASSPTGGRPTGELFF
TGTGCCAGCAGCCCCACCGGGGGGCGACCCACCGGGGAGCTGTTTTTT
>TRBJ2-7|many|12|.|TRBV11-3
CASSPRASEQYF
TGTGCCAGCAGCCCCCGGGCTAGCGAGCAGTACTTC
>TRBJ1-2|many|16|.|TRBV7-6
CASSAEPRPQGKGYTF
TGTGCCAGCAGCGCCGAACCACGGCCACAGGGAAAGGGCTACACCTTC
>TRBJ2-1|many|11|.|TRBV12-3/TRBV12-4
CASSFLSEQFF
TGTGCCAGCAGTTTTTTAAGTGAGCAGTTCTTC
>TRBJ2-1|many|16|.|TRBV5-1
CASSLEGAPTTREQFF
TGCGCCAGCAGCTTGGAAGGAGCTCCAACTACGCGGGAGCAGTTCTTC
>TRBJ2-2|.|17|TRBD2|TRBV12-3/TRBV12-4
CASSPGLAGEDTGELFF
TGTGCCAGCAGTCCGGGACTAGCGGGAGAGGACACCGGGGAGCTGTTTTTT
>TRBJ2-5|few|17|.|TRBV15
CATSRERRTHGRETQYF
TGTGCCACCAGCAGAGAGAGGAGAACACATGGGAGAGAGACCCAGTACTTC
>TRBJ2-2|few|15|.|TRBV9
CASSVGNANTGELFF
TGTGCCAGCAGCGTAGGTAATGCAAACACCGGGGAGCTGTTTTTT
>TRBJ2-1|few|14|.|TRBV4-3
CASSQDQQKDEQFF
TGCGCCAGCAGCCAAGATCAACAGAAGGATGAGCAGTTCTTC
>TRBJ2-7|many|14|TRBD2|TRBV20-1
CSASSAGVRGGEYF
TGCAGTGCTAGTTCAGCGGGAGTAAGGGGCGGCGAGTACTTC
>TRBJ1-1|.|14|.|TRBV12-5
CASLVGGRKAEAFF
TGTGCTAGTCTTGTGGGGGGCCGGAAGGCTGAAGCTTTCTTT
>TRBJ1-5|many|15|.|TRBV2
CASNPDRGPNQPQHF
TGTGCCAGCAACCCGGACAGAGGGCCGAATCAGCCCCAGCATTTT
>TRBJ2-1|few|16|TRBD2|TRBV28
CASSPHLAGVNNEQFF
TGTGCCAGCAGTCCCCATCTCGCGGGAGTCAACAATGAGCAGTTCTTC
>TRBJ1-6|.|16|TRBD1|TRBV28
CASSPSRGAYNSPLHF
TGTGCCAGCAGTCCAAGCAGGGGGGCCTATAATTCACCCCTCCACTTT
>TRBJ2-3|few|15|.|TRBV7-3
CASSLTSASTDTQYF
TGTGCCAGCAGCTTAACGTCGGCTAGCACAGATACGCAGTATTTT
>TRBJ2-1|.|14|.|TRBV2
CASSEAKGLYEQFF
TGTGCCAGCAGTGAAGCTAAGGGTCTCTATGAGCAGTTCTTC
>TRBJ2-7|few|13|.|TRBV20-1
CSAQDASPYEQYF
TGCAGTGCTCAGGACGCCTCACCGTACGAGCAGTACTTC
>TRBJ2-2|many|16|TRBD2|TRBV9
CASSVEPSGNTGELFF
TGTGCCAGCAGCGTAGAACCTAGCGGGAACACCGGGGAGCTGTTTTTT
>TRBJ2-3|few|14|TRBD2|TRBV28
CGSSFSGSTHTQYF
TGTGGCAGCAGTTTTAGCGGGAGCACACATACGCAGTATTTT
>TRBJ2-7|.|11|.|TRBV7-2
CASTLAYEQYF
TGTGCCAGCACCCTAGCTTACGAGCAGTACTTC
>TRBJ2-5|few|19|TRBD2|TRBV5-4
CASSRSLQPGRAGQETQYF
TGTGCCAGCAGCCGCAGCCTCCAACCCGGGAGGGCCGGCCAAGAGACCCAGTACTTC
>TRBJ2-4|few|13|TRBD2|TRBV30
CAWDSSGINIQYF
TGTGCCTGGGACTCTAGCGGGATTAACATTCAGTACTTC
>TRBJ1-5|few|15|TRBD1|TRBV6-1
CASSETDRSNQPQHF
TGTGCCAGCAGTGAAACGGACAGGAGCAATCAGCCCCAGCATTTT
>TRBJ2-7|.|14|.|TRBV25-1
CASSGGAGNYEQYF
TGTGCCAGCAGTGGGGGGGCGGGCAACTACGAGCAGTACTTC
>TRBJ1-1|.|8|.|TRBV20-1
CSARGAFF
TGCAGTGCTAGAGGCGCTTTCTTT
>TRBJ2-3|many|13|TRBD2|TRBV2
CAKLAEATDTQYF
TGTGCCAAGCTAGCGGAAGCCACAGATACGCAGTATTTT
>TRBJ2-5|.|14|.|TRBV5-1
CASSLAVGRETQYF
TGCGCCAGCAGCTTGGCCGTCGGGAGAGAGACCCAGTACTTC
>TRBJ1-6|once|13|.|TRBV20-1
CSAGGEYNSPLHF
TGCAGTGCTGGGGGAGAGTATAATTCACCCCTCCACTTT
>TRBJ1-1|.|15|.|TRBV4-2
CASSQEARDDTEAFF
TGTGCCAGCAGCCAAGAAGCCAGGGATGACACTGAAGCTTTCTTT
>TRBJ2-5|.|16|TRBD2|TRBV18
CASRPLPGGRQETQYF
TGTGCCAGCCGCCCCCTCCCTGGCGGGAGACAAGAGACCCAGTACTTC